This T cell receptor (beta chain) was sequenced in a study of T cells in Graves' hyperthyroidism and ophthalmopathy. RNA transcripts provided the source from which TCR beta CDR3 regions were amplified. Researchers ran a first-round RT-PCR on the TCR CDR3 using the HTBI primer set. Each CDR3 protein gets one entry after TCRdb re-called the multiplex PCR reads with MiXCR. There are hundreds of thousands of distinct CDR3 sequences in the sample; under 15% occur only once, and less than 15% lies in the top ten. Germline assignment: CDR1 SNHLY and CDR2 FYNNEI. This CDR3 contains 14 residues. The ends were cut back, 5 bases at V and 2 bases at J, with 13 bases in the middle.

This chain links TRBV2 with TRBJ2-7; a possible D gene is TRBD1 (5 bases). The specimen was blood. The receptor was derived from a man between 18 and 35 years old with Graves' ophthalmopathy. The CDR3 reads CASSRQRLPYEQYF. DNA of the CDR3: TGTGCCAGCAGTAGACAGCGTCTCCCCTACGAGCAGTACTTC.